This T cell receptor (beta chain) comes out of a study of blood T cell repertoires in COVID-19 (TCRdb year 2020). Some background on the complete study: Samples from collaborators originated in the United States, Italy and Spain and spanned both the acute and convalescent phases of COVID-19. The prospective study material was composed of cDNA or gDNA derived from T cells, B-cell-depleted T cells, or PBMCs. Subjects who had been exposed to COVID-19, were actively infected with it, or had recovered from it provided the deeply sampled blood TCRbeta repertoires that made up the dataset. The repertoires were released in a freely available public database meant as a resource for research on the immune response to SARS-CoV-2. Samples were obtained from the ongoing ImmuneRACE study (first 160 participants) and from about 1,300 subjects provided by 6 global collaborators. The sample metadata nearly always contained a de-identified subject ID, COVID-19 status, age in years and sex. HLA class I and class II types, where available, came from metadata supplied by the sample provider rather than from assay-based typing.

A distance of 16 bases separates the germline ends of V and J, which lose 1 base and 4 bases respectively. From its cysteine to its phenylalanine, the CDR3 spans 16 amino acids. The CDR3 DNA has 48 bases and is translated from base 1. Via the germline V gene (reference sequence), CDR1 is SEHNR and CDR2 FQNEAQ. Note on this clone: Its antigen is unknown. No much larger clone exists at a distance of one base, and base qualities are not known.

TCRbeta CDR3 regions were amplified from genomic DNA by means of the immunoSEQ Assay, a bias-controlled multiplex PCR. Turning to the authors' computational methods: The number of nucleated cells in each sample was estimated by amplification of reference gene primers within the assay. To quantify the absolute abundance of each unique TCRbeta CDR3 rearrangement, sequence reads were collapsed and filtered. For each sample, productive Simpson clonality was calculated as the square root of Simpson's diversity index across productive rearrangements. Here the immuneACCESS table is served through TCRdb, limited to in-frame sequences with V and J called. Missing clones are a known gap in these copies; in checked studies unresolved V genes cover under half, and the rest lacks a known reason. The DNA was the basis for D and trimming; V, J and clone size are from that table. Here the sample has about 140,000 clones; 80% occur a single time. The ten biggest clones cover approximately 3.4% of the sample.

Broad study findings and their caveats: The amount of clinical and demographic metadata varied by source and participant and was provided uncurated.

A second Seattle source provided samples from volunteer blood donors who had recovered from COVID-19. Whole blood was collected in K2EDTA tubes by collaborating institutions according to the institutions' own protocols. For TCRbeta analysis, collaborators shipped samples as frozen whole blood, isolated PBMCs, or DNA extracted from either of those sample types. The chain is encoded by TRBV7-9 joined to TRBJ2-5; TRBD2 is a weak D gene call, 5 bases matching. This receptor was taken from a man in his sixties or seventies who had recovered from COVID-19. Material for sequencing was peripheral blood. The CDR3 region: CASSLGFEGLGETQYF. The nucleotides read TGTGCCAGCAGCTTAGGGTTTGAGGGTTTGGGAGAGACCCAGTACTTC.